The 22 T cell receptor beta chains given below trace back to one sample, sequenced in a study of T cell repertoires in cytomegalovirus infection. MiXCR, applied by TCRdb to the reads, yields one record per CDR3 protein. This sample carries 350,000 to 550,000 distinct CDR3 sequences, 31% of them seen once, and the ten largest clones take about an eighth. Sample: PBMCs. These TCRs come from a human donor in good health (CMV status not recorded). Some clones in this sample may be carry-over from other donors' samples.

The CDR3 loop is CASSKGQGNYEQYF. Here the CDR3 DNA reads TGTGCCAGTAGTAAGGGACAGGGGAACTACGAGCAGTACTTC. This rearrangement joins TRBV19 to TRBJ2-7; 10 nucleotides match TRBD1. CDR3 size: 14 residues. After removal of 4 bases from V and 3 bases from J, the junction contained 3 bases not matched to a gene. Germline V lookup: CDR1 LNHDA, CDR2 SQIVND (reference sequence).

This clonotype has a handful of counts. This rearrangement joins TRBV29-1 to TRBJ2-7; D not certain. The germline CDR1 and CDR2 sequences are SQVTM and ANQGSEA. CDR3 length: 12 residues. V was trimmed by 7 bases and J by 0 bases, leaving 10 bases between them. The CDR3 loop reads CSAVSRSYEQYF. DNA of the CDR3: TGCAGCGCAGTTAGCCGCTCCTACGAGCAGTACTTC.

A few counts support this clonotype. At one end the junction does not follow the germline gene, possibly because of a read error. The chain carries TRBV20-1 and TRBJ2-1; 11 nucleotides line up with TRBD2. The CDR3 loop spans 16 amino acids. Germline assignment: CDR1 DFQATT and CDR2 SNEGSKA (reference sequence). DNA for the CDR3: TGCAGTGTTAGACTGCTAGCGGGGGGCCCTATCAATGAGCAGTTCTTC. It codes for CSVRLLAGGPINEQFF.

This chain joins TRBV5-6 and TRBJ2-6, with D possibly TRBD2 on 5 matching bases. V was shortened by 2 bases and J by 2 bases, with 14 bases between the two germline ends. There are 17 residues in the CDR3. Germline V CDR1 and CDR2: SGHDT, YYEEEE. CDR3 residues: CASSFNRGLAGANVLTF. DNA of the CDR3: TGTGCCAGCAGCTTCAACCGGGGTCTGGCTGGGGCCAACGTCCTGACTTTC.

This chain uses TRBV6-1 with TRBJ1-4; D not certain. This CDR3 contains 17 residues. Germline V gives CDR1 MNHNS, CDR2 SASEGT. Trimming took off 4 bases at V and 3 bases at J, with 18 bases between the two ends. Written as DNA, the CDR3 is TGTGCCAGCAGTGGCGCGGAAGCAAGAGTGGCTAATGAAAAACTGTTTTTT. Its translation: CASSGAEARVANEKLFF.

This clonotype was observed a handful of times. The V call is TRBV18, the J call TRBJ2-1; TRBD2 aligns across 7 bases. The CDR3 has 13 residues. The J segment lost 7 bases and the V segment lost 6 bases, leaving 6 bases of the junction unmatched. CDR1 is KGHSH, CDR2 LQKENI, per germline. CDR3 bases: TGTGCCAGCTCCGGACTAGTTAGGAATGAGCAGTTCTTC. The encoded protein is CASSGLVRNEQFF.

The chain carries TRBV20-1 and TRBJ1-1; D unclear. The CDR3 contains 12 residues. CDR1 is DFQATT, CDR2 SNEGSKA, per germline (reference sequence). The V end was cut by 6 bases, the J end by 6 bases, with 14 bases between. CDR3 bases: TGCAGTGCCGTTTCAATACGCCCTGAAGCTTTCTTT. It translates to CSAVSIRPEAFF.

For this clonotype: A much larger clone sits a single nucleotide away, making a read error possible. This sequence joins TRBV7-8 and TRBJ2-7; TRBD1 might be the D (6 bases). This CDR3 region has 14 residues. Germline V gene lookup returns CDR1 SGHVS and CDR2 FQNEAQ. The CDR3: CVSSFYRVNYEQYF. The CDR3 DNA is TGTGTCAGCAGCTTCTACAGGGTAAACTACGAGCAGTACTTC.

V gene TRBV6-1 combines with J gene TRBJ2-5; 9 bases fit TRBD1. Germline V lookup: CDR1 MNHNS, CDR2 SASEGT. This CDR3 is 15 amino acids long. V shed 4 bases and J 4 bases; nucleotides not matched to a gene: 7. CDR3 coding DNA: TGTGCCAGCAGTGTGGGACAGGGAGGGAGAGAGACCCAGTACTTC. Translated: CASSVGQGGRETQYF.

The CDR3 reads CASSPTWTSGAQETQYF. CDR3 nucleotide sequence: TGTGCCAGCAGCCCCACCTGGACTAGCGGGGCACAAGAGACCCAGTACTTC. This chain links TRBV7-9 with TRBJ2-5; 12 nucleotides line up with TRBD2. Per the germline V gene, CDR1 is SEHNR and CDR2 is FQNEAQ (reference sequence). V lost 5 bases to trimming and J lost 2 bases; unmatched junction nucleotides: 9. The CDR3 has 17 residues.

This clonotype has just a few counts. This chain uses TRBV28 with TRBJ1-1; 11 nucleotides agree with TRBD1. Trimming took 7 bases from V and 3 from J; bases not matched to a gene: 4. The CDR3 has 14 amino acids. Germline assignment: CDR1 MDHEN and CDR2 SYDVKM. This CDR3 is CASTDRGQYTEAFF. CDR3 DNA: TGTGCCAGCACGGACAGGGGGCAATACACTGAAGCTTTCTTT.

Here the CDR3 reads CASTPGQGRNQPQHF. CDR3 sequence (DNA): TGTGCCAGTACCCCGGGACAGGGTCGCAATCAGCCCCAGCATTTT. The rearrangement links TRBV19 to TRBJ1-5; 9 bases are shared with TRBD1. CDR1 is LNHDA and CDR2 is SQIVND in the germline V gene (reference sequence). The CDR3 length is 15 residues. V gave up 7 bases and J gave up 2 bases; unmatched junction bases: 6. The entire variable domain, with the rest obtained from reference TRBV19 and TRBJ1-5, is as follows: DGGITQSPKYLFRKEGQNVTLSCEQNLNHDAMYWYRQDPGQGLRLIYYSQIVNDFQKGDIAEGYSVSREKKESFPLTVTSAQKNPTAFYLCASTPGQGRNQPQHFGDGTRLSIL.

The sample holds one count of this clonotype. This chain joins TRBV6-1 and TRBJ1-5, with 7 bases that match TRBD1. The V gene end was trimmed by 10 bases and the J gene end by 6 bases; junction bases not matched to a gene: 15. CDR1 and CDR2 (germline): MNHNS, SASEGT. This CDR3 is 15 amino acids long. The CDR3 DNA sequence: TGTGCCATCATTGAGTCACACAGGGGAGCTCAGCCCCAGCATTTT. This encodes CAIIESHRGAQPQHF.

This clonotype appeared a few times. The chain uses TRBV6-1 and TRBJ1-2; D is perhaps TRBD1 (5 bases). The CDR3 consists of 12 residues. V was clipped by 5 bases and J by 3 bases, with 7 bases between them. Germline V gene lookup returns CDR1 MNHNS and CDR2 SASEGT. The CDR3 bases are TGTGCCAGCAGTCAGACAGACTATGGCTACACCTTC. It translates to CASSQTDYGYTF.

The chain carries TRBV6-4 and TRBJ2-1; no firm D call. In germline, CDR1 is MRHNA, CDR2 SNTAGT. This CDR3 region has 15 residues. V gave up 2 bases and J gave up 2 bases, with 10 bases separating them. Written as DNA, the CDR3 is TGTGCCAGCAGTGACGGTGACCTTACCTACAATGAGCAGTTCTTC. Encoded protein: CASSDGDLTYNEQFF.

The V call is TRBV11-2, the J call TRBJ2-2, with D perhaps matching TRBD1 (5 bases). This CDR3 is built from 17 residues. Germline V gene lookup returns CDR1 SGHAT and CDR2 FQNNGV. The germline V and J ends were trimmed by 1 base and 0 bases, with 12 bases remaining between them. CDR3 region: CASSLVPLGANTGELFF. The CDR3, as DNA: TGTGCCAGCAGCTTAGTCCCCTTAGGGGCGAACACCGGGGAGCTGTTTTTT.

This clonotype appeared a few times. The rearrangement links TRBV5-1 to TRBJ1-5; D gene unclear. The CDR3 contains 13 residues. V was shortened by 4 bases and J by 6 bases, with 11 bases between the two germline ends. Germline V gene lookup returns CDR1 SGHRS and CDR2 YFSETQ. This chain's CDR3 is CASSPDVSQPQHF. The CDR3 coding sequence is TGCGCCAGCAGCCCAGACGTTAGTCAGCCCCAGCATTTT.

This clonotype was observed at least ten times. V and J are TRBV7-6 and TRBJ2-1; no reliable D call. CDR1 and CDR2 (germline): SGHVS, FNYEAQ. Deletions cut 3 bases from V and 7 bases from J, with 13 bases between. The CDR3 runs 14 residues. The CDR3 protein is CASSFGQNPNEQFF. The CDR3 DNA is TGTGCCAGCAGCTTTGGGCAGAATCCGAATGAGCAGTTCTTC.

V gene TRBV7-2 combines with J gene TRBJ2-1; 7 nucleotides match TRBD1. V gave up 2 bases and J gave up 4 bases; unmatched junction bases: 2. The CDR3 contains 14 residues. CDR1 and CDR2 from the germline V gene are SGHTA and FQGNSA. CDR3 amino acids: CASSLRDSYNEQFF. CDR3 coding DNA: TGTGCCAGCAGCTTACGGGACAGTTACAATGAGCAGTTCTTC.

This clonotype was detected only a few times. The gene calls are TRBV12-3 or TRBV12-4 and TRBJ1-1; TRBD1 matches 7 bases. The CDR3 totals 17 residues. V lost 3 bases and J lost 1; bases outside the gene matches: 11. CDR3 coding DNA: TGTGCCAGCAGTTTTTCGCGGTGGGGGACAGCGAACACTGAAGCTTTCTTT. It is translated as CASSFSRWGTANTEAFF.

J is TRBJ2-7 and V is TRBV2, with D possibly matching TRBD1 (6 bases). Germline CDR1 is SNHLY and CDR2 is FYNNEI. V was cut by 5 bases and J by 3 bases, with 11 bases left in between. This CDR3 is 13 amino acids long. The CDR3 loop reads CASSSQGNYEQYF. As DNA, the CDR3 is TGTGCCAGCAGTTCACAGGGAAACTACGAGCAGTACTTC.

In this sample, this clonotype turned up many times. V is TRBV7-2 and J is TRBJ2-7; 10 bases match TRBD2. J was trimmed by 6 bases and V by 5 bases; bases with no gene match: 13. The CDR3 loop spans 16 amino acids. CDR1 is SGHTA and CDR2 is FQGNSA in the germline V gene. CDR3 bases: TGTGCCAGCAGCCAGTCTCCACTAGCGGGGACCGCCGAGCAGTACTTC. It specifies CASSQSPLAGTAEQYF.